Detailed here is one TCR beta chain. The sample comes from a study of CD8 T cells in Susac syndrome. RNA in amounts of about 0.5 to 1 ug was reverse transcribed with random hexamers. Multiplex PCR with immunoSEQ amplified the TCR beta CDR3 across 54 Vbeta and 13 Jbeta. TCRdb re-called the immunoSEQ multiplex PCR reads with MiXCR, one entry per CDR3 protein. The data contain more than 65,000 distinct CDR3 sequences, approximately 95% of them singletons. J gave up 0 bases and V 4 bases, and 6 bases lay outside the gene matches. The germline V gene has CDR1 SQVTM and CDR2 ANQGSEA. The CDR3 runs 16 residues. Sequencing targeted TCR beta in T cells from blood (CD8+ and CD4+). Healthy donors constituted the control group, matched for age and sex. TEMRA cells were FACS-enriched, with CD8+ and CD4+ T cells isolated negatively.

The sequence was obtained from a human donor in good health. The sequencing input was CD8+ T cells from PBMCs. V is TRBV29-1 and J is TRBJ2-3; 11 bases map to TRBD1. The CDR3 DNA is TGCAGCGTTGTGGGGACAGGGGGTACTAGCACAGATACGCAGTATTTT. Its protein is CSVVGTGGTSTDTQYF.